Each of the 28 T cell receptor beta chains below was sequenced from the same sample in a study of T cells after yellow fever vaccination. In TCRdb, the 5' RACE reads were re-called with MiXCR into one record per CDR3 protein. The table lists 300,000 or so distinct CDR3 sequences, roughly 13% of them singletons. The source material was CD4+ T cells sorted from PBMCs, sampled 45 days after the yellow fever booster vaccination. The receptors were gathered from a man aged 30-40 years who received the YFV17D yellow fever vaccine.

The V gene is TRBV7-2, the J gene TRBJ2-7; TRBD1 or TRBD2 may be the D gene (5 bases each). Germline-derived CDR1 and CDR2 are SGHTA and FQGNSA. V was clipped by 3 bases and J by 5 bases, with 20 bases between them. The CDR3 runs to 16 residues. The CDR3 is CASSFRGGTGWDEQYF. The CDR3 DNA sequence: TGTGCCAGCAGCTTCCGCGGAGGAACAGGTTGGGACGAGCAGTACTTC.

This clonotype has only a few counts. The chain links TRBV10-3 to TRBJ2-7; TRBD2 matches at 7 bases. V was clipped by 8 bases and J by 3 bases; unmatched bases: 10. The germline gives CDR1 ENHRY, CDR2 SYGVKD. This CDR3 has 14 amino acids. The CDR3 spells CAIQRDGRNYEQYF. The CDR3 nucleotides are TGTGCCATCCAAAGGGACGGGAGGAACTACGAGCAGTACTTC.

CDR3: CASSSQETQPQHF. The CDR3 DNA follows: TGTGCCAGCAGCTCTCAAGAGACTCAGCCCCAGCATTTT. The J gene is TRBJ1-5, the V gene TRBV7-9; D ambiguous. CDR3 length: 13 amino acids. From germline, CDR1 is SEHNR and CDR2 FQNEAQ (reference sequence). V gave up 4 bases and J gave up 6 bases, with 10 bases separating them.

In its sample, this clonotype was seen many times. An end of the junction does not agree with germline; a read error may underlie this. The chain employs TRBV6-5 and TRBJ2-5; D gene unclear. Germline V gene data show CDR1 as MNHEY and CDR2 as SVGAGI. The CDR3 sequence is 12 residues long. The CDR3 DNA sequence: TGTGCCAGCAGTTCCCTGAAAGAGGCCCAGTACTTC. Translated, it gives CASSSLKEAQYF.

This clonotype has a handful of counts. The chain combines TRBV29-1 with TRBJ2-1; TRBD2 matches at 11 bases. Germline V lookup: CDR1 SQVTM, CDR2 ANQGSEA. Trimming at V came to 4 bases and at J to 5 bases, leaving 7 bases not matched to a gene. This CDR3 has 15 amino acids. The CDR3 coding sequence is TGCAGCGTTGCCCGAACGACTAGCGGGAACAATGAGCAGTTCTTC. Translating gives CSVARTTSGNNEQFF.

This clonotype was counted a few times. This rearrangement joins TRBV12-3 or TRBV12-4 to TRBJ1-5, with 8 nucleotides matching TRBD1. V trimming: 6 bases; J trimming: 7 bases; junction bases outside the gene matches: 8. The length of the CDR3 is 14 residues. CDR3 amino acids: CASSQDRVRQPQHF. The CDR3 region has the DNA TGTGCCAGCAGCCAGGACAGGGTCCGGCAGCCCCAGCATTTT.

In its sample, this clonotype was seen a few times. The chain combines TRBV20-1 with TRBJ2-5, with 12 bases matching TRBD2. Unmatched junction bases numbered 4, after V lost 0 bases and J lost 2 bases. This CDR3 spans 16 amino acids. Germline lookup yields CDR1 DFQATT and CDR2 SNEGSKA (reference sequence). The CDR3 is CSARDWTSGTQETQYF. CDR3 DNA: TGCAGTGCTAGAGACTGGACTAGCGGGACTCAAGAGACCCAGTACTTC.

This clonotype has only a few counts. V usage is TRBV21-1 and J usage is TRBJ2-1; the D segment call TRBD2 is taken from the table without a DNA check. TRBV21-1 is designated a pseudogene. This CDR3 has 14 amino acids. The CDR3, as DNA: TGTGCCAGCAGCAAGCGTAGCGGGGGAAATGAGCAGTTCTTC. Translated: CASSKRSGGNEQFF.

The rearrangement links TRBV7-2 to TRBJ2-7; D uncertain. The V gene lost 1 base and the J gene lost 6 bases, with 16 bases spanning the gap. Germline lookup yields CDR1 SGHTA and CDR2 FQGNSA. The CDR3 has 15 residues. CDR3 bases: TGTGCCAGCAGCTTAGGGAGAGGACGGCTGACCGAGCAGTACTTC. Its translation: CASSLGRGRLTEQYF.

The chain uses TRBV7-2 and TRBJ2-1; 7 bases are a match to TRBD2. The CDR3 covers 15 residues. The V gene end was trimmed by 5 bases and the J gene end by 3 bases; junction bases not matched to a gene: 7. Germline V gene lookup returns CDR1 SGHTA and CDR2 FQGNSA. CDR3 sequence reads: CASSPAGAYYNEQFF. The CDR3 DNA reads TGTGCCAGCAGCCCGGCGGGAGCGTACTACAATGAGCAGTTCTTC.

This clonotype showed up just a few times. The rearrangement links TRBV5-6 to TRBJ2-1; 9 bases map to TRBD2. CDR3 length: 16 amino acids. The junction had 10 bases not matched to a gene; V was cut back by 2 bases and J by 7 bases. Germline V gene data show CDR1 as SGHDT and CDR2 as YYEEEE. The CDR3 DNA is TGTGCCAGCAGCTTCCGAGGGACTAGCTTAGGAAATGAGCAGTTCTTC. It encodes CASSFRGTSLGNEQFF.

J is TRBJ2-7 and V is TRBV4-3; D remains unclear. Per germline, CDR1 LGHNA and CDR2 YSLEER. The V end was cut by 5 bases, the J end by 5 bases, with 16 bases between. The CDR3 covers 14 residues. CDR3 loop: CASSIWASRDEQYF. In DNA form, the CDR3 reads TGCGCCAGCAGCATTTGGGCATCCCGGGACGAGCAGTACTTC.

The gene calls are TRBV20-1 and TRBJ2-7; TRBD2 agrees at 9 bases. Trimming removed 5 bases from V and 7 bases from J; junction bases left unmatched: 12. This CDR3 region has 14 residues. The germline CDR1 and CDR2 sequences are DFQATT and SNEGSKA (reference sequence). The CDR3 protein is CSAFGSGRLQEQYF. The CDR3 DNA reads as TGCAGTGCTTTCGGTAGCGGGAGATTGCAAGAGCAGTACTTC.

This clonotype has a handful of counts. This chain connects TRBV12-3 or TRBV12-4 to TRBJ2-1; no reliable D call. The CDR3 has 14 amino acids. V was pared by 4 bases and J by 10 bases, with 17 bases between. The CDR3 region is CASSSRVVGGEQFF. CDR3 coding DNA: TGTGCCAGCAGTTCCCGGGTAGTGGGTGGGGAGCAGTTCTTC.

The V gene is TRBV30, the J gene TRBJ2-1; tentatively, D is TRBD2 (6 bases). Trimming took 2 bases from V and 6 from J, leaving 20 bases between them. Germline-derived CDR1 and CDR2 are GTSNPN and SVGIG (reference sequence). This CDR3 is built from 16 residues. The CDR3 nucleotides read TGTGCCTGGAGTCGGGACGGGAGCAGGTTGGGCAATGAGCAGTTCTTC. Its protein product is CAWSRDGSRLGNEQFF.

This clonotype was observed a few times. The gene calls are TRBV7-2 and TRBJ2-7; D is tentatively TRBD1 or TRBD2 (5 bases each). V lost 5 bases and J lost 9, with 20 bases in between. The CDR3 spans 14 residues. Germline V gene lookup returns CDR1 SGHTA and CDR2 FQGNSA. As DNA, the CDR3 is TGTGCCAGCAGCCCGGGACCTTCGCATAATGGGCAGTACTTC. Encoded protein: CASSPGPSHNGQYF.

This clonotype was recorded a few times. This chain connects TRBV18 to TRBJ2-7, with TRBD2 as a possible D gene (6 bases). The CDR3 covers 12 residues. Germline V lookup: CDR1 KGHSH, CDR2 LQKENI. Trimming took 4 bases from V and 5 from J, leaving 9 bases between them. The CDR3 loop is CASSRPGDEQYF. The CDR3 coding sequence is TGTGCCAGCTCACGTCCGGGGGACGAGCAGTACTTC.

This clonotype has just a few counts. The chain links TRBV14 to TRBJ2-5; D possibly uses TRBD1 or TRBD2 (5 bases each). The CDR3 totals 14 residues. The germline gives CDR1 SGHDN, CDR2 FVKESK. Deletions cut 5 bases from V and 2 bases from J, with 12 bases between. The CDR3 region is CASSSPGRQETQYF. CDR3 DNA: TGTGCCAGCAGCTCACCGGGACGGCAAGAGACCCAGTACTTC. Full variable domain (rest looked up from reference TRBV14 and TRBJ2-5): EAGVTQFPSHSVIEKGQTVTLRCDPISGHDNLYWYRRVMGKEIKFLLHFVKESKQDESGMPNNRFLAERTGGTYSTLKVQPAELEDSGVYFCASSSPGRQETQYFGPGTRLLVL.

This clonotype was seen a handful of times. The J gene is TRBJ2-5, the V gene TRBV20-1; 7 nucleotides match TRBD1. CDR3 length: 14 amino acids. Trimming removed 2 bases from V and 5 bases from J; junction bases left unmatched: 8. From germline, CDR1 is DFQATT and CDR2 SNEGSKA (reference sequence). In nucleotides, the CDR3 is TGCAGTGCTAGACCCTCGGACAGGCAGGAGACCCAGTACTTC. It translates to CSARPSDRQETQYF.

CDR3 sequence (DNA): TGTGCCAGCTCACCACCGGGCCCCAGCTCCTACGAGCAGTACTTC. This translates into CASSPPGPSSYEQYF. V is TRBV18 and J is TRBJ2-7; D is undetermined. Germline V lookup: CDR1 KGHSH, CDR2 LQKENI. The CDR3 has 15 residues. The V and J ends lost 0 bases and 0 bases respectively, with 9 bases between them. The complete variable domain, with remaining parts taken from reference TRBV18 and TRBJ2-7, reads NAGVMQNPRHLVRRRGQEARLRCSPMKGHSHVYWYRQLPEEGLKFMVYLQKENIIDESGMPKERFSAEFPKEGPSILRIQQVVRGDSAAYFCASSPPGPSSYEQYFGPGTRLTVT.

The table lists this clonotype with a few counts. The V and J genes are TRBV18 and TRBJ2-1, with TRBD1 identical over 7 bases. The CDR3 runs 14 residues. V lost 0 bases to trimming and J lost 7 bases; unmatched junction nucleotides: 3. Per the germline V gene, CDR1 is KGHSH and CDR2 is LQKENI. CDR3 coding DNA: TGTGCCAGCTCACCACCGCAGGGGGTAAATGAGCAGTTCTTC. It specifies CASSPPQGVNEQFF.

The gene calls are TRBV20-1 and TRBJ2-7, with D possibly TRBD2 on 7 matching bases. The CDR3 covers 14 residues. Germline-derived CDR1 and CDR2 are DFQATT and SNEGSKA (reference sequence). V gave up 6 bases and J gave up 2 bases, with 17 bases separating them. The CDR3 loop is CSAGGAGVTYEQYF. The CDR3 DNA sequence: TGCAGTGCGGGGGGGGCGGGAGTGACCTACGAGCAGTACTTC.

The chain couples TRBV23-1 to TRBJ2-5, with D perhaps assigned TRBD1 or TRBD2 (5 bases each). TRBV23-1 is an ORF for which the function is uncertain. V shed 2 bases and J shed 7 bases, with 20 bases lying between them. The CDR3 has 16 amino acids. The CDR3 loop is CASSQDIPGRGPTQYF. Here the CDR3 DNA reads TGCGCCAGCAGTCAAGATATTCCGGGACGCGGCCCGACCCAGTACTTC.

The table lists this clonotype with a few counts. The rearrangement joins TRBV20-1 to TRBJ1-5; 8 bases map to TRBD1. J lost 5 bases, V lost 6 bases, and 6 bases had no gene match. This CDR3 contains 13 residues. Per the germline V gene, CDR1 is DFQATT and CDR2 is SNEGSKA (reference sequence). The chain's CDR3 is CSALDRAYQPQHF. The CDR3 DNA reads as TGCAGTGCCCTGGACAGGGCCTATCAGCCCCAGCATTTT.

This clonotype appeared a few times. The chain combines TRBV10-1 with TRBJ2-5, with D possibly TRBD2 on 5 matching bases. Trimming cost V 4 bases and J 5 bases, with 11 bases left between them. Germline V gives CDR1 WNHNN, CDR2 SYGVQD (reference sequence). The CDR3 runs 13 residues. CDR3 amino acids: CASSAGLGETQYF. The CDR3 nucleotides are TGCGCCAGCAGTGCGGGATTAGGGGAGACCCAGTACTTC.

The chain links TRBV2 to TRBJ2-3; 10 nucleotides align to TRBD2. Per the germline V gene, CDR1 is SNHLY and CDR2 is FYNNEI. This CDR3 is built from 14 residues. Trimming took 6 bases from V and 5 from J; bases not matched to a gene: 5. CDR3 region: CASRLAGGVDTQYF. The CDR3 DNA reads TGTGCCAGCAGATTAGCGGGAGGCGTAGATACGCAGTATTTT. Supplemented by reference TRBV2 and TRBJ2-3, the full variable domain reads EPEVTQTPSHQVTQMGQEVILRCVPISNHLYFYWYRQILGQKVEFLVSFYNNEISEKSEIFDDQFSVERPDGSNFTLKIRSTKLEDSAMYFCASRLAGGVDTQYFGPGTRLTVL.

The chain has TRBV5-1 and TRBJ2-7, with 8 bases lining up with TRBD2. The CDR3 is made up of 14 amino acids. Germline V CDR1 and CDR2: SGHRS, YFSETQ. Trimming cost V 6 bases and J 2 bases; bases outside gene matches: 7. The CDR3 protein is CASTGGAFTYEQYF. For the CDR3, the DNA is TGCGCCAGCACCGGGGGGGCCTTTACCTACGAGCAGTACTTC.

About this clonotype itself: One end of the junction fails to match germline, which may point to a read error. The CDR3 coding sequence is TGCCGCGTGGAACCTCTACTCCGGGACGGATCCTACAATGAGCAGTTCTTC. Translating it yields CRVEPLLRDGSYNEQFF. The chain carries TRBV29-1 and TRBJ2-1; the D call may be TRBD1 or TRBD2 (5 bases each). The CDR3 has 17 residues. The germline V gene has CDR1 SQVTM and CDR2 ANQGSEA.